This T cell receptor (beta chain) was recorded in a study of response to subunit inactivated influenza vaccine. Broader study findings: Authors suggested that a seasonal influenza vaccination recruits few new T cells each time.

The table lists this clonotype with many counts. Its antigen is as yet unknown. The length of the CDR3 is 15 residues. Looked up from germline, CDR1 is MGHRA and CDR2 is YSYEKL. V lost 1 base and J lost 2, with 11 bases in between. Each CDR3 protein gets one entry after TCRdb re-called the RT-PCR reads with MiXCR. Here the sample spans approximately 730,000 distinct CDR3 sequences, approximately 15% being singletons. Sequenced here: PBMCs from blood, sampled around 15 days before vaccination. This receptor was identified in a man in his fifties or sixties who received an inactivated influenza vaccine. This chain links TRBV4-1 with TRBJ1-2; TRBD1 might be the D (5 bases). In DNA form, the CDR3 reads TGCGCCAGCAGCCAAGGGGAGGGACTCAACTATGGCTACACCTTC. Encoded protein: CASSQGEGLNYGYTF.